This T cell receptor (beta chain) was sequenced during a study of T cell responses to AZD1222 COVID-19 vaccine. Study-wide points: White British donors predominated, females outnumbered males, and clonal diversity was possibly underestimated. Elevations in Spike-specific TCR breadth and depth followed administration of two AZD1222 doses. Spike regions recognized by vaccine-associated CD4 TCRs spanned the protein, led by 160-218 and 743-854. Baseline serology detected seropositivity in only 5 or 6 AZD1222 recipients.

The germline gives CDR1 MNHNS, CDR2 SASEGT. The CDR3 is made up of 16 amino acids. Trimming pared 0 bases from V and 4 bases from J, leaving 15 bases between. This clone has only one observation. Its target is not known. Sequenced by immunoSEQ multiplex PCR; TCRdb stores in-frame clones only, minus some. The sample contains 150,000 or so clones, over 80% of which appear only once. The V gene is TRBV6-1, the J gene TRBJ1-2; D is perhaps TRBD1 (5 bases). The source of this sequence is an adult who received the AZD1222 COVID-19 vaccine. Sample: peripheral blood, taken 28 days after the second AZD1222 dose. CDR3 DNA: TGTGCCAGCAGTGAAGCCCCGGGACGTCTAGGCTATGGCTACACCTTC. Encoded protein: CASSEAPGRLGYGYTF.